Listed here is a single T cell receptor beta chain. CDR1 MDHEN and CDR2 SYDVKM come from the germline V gene. Trimming stripped 5 bases from V and 1 base from J, with 5 bases between. This CDR3 has 12 amino acids. This sample is part of a study of blood T cell repertoires in COVID-19. Background on the study: The analysed material was cDNA or gDNA that came from T cells, B-cell-depleted T cells, or PBMCs.

Participant ages covered about 18 to 89 years across about two dozen US areas. Donors were grouped by their self-reported clinical history. Clones were read by immunoSEQ multiplex PCR, and TCRdb kept only the in-frame ones, dropping some. The sample shows 100,000 to 150,000 clones, about 86% of them seen only once. Input material: PBMCs or T cells enriched from blood (not recorded which). This chain links TRBV28 with TRBJ1-1, with D tentatively TRBD1 (5 bases). The clonotype was recovered from a man in his forties with acute COVID-19. The CDR3 sequence is CASSGANTEAFF. The CDR3 nucleotides read TGTGCCAGCAGTGGGGCGAACACTGAAGCTTTCTTT.